Described below is a single TCR beta chain sequence and its context. How the authors handled the data: The assay estimated nucleated cells by amplifying reference gene primers. Data came from immunoSEQ multiplex PCR; TCRdb stores just in-frame clones and leaves some out. V, J and clone size are those of that table, while D and trimming were read from the DNA. The table lists 200,000 to 250,000 clones, approximately 80% of them singletons. The data derive from a study of blood T cell repertoires in COVID-19. Study overall: Samples came from the United States, Italy and Spain, spanning acute and convalescent COVID-19. Sample material is recorded as cDNA or gDNA derived from T cells, B-cell-depleted T cells, or PBMCs.

The V end was cut by 5 bases, the J end by 8 bases, with 15 bases between. The CDR3 sequence is 14 residues long. Germline V gene sequence: CDR1 MNHEY, CDR2 SMNVEV (reference sequence). The cohort comprised adults aged roughly 18 to 95 years residing in about two dozen US areas. The sequenced sample was PBMCs or T cells enriched from blood (not recorded which). The genes are TRBV27 and TRBJ1-4, with D tentatively TRBD1 (5 bases). This clonotype was obtained from a woman aged 45-59 years with acute COVID-19. CDR3 amino acids: CASSPQGLREKLFF. As DNA, the CDR3 is TGTGCCAGCAGTCCGCAGGGATTGAGGGAAAAACTGTTTTTT.